This TCR beta chain was recovered during a study of cytomegalovirus exposure and HLA in healthy donors. The donors (healthy individuals) were bone marrow donors. On this clone itself: Its antigen is not known.

The study ran its PCR with 60 Vbeta and 13 Jbeta primers. Generated by immunoSEQ multiplex PCR, the TCRdb table keeps only in-frame clones and is missing some. Among 58,000 or so clones listed, roughly 70% were seen once. Regarding the study as a whole: Previously analyzed data showed that most TCR beta V segments were productive at a frequency of about 90% or about 30%. Only CMV serostatus was available as immune exposure information. As a later analysis revealed, the rate of TCR association differed by HLA locus, with DRB1 most and HLA-C fewest.

The sample consisted of PBMCs. The sequence derives from a man in his forties or fifties in good health and CMV-seropositive.

The CDR3 here is CASSVGPSGQVGDTQYF. CDR3 DNA: TGTGCCAGCAGCGTAGGCCCTTCTGGACAGGTGGGAGATACGCAGTATTTT. The chain recombines TRBV9 with TRBJ2-3; the match to TRBD1 covers 7 bases. CDR3 length: 17 residues. The germline gives CDR1 SGDLS, CDR2 YYNGEE. After removal of 0 bases from V and 5 bases from J, the junction contained 12 bases not matched to a gene.